Listed below are T cell receptor beta chains from one sample, sequenced in a study of T cells expressing NK-cell markers. TCRdb reprocessed the 5' RACE reads and keeps a single row for each CDR3 protein, giving no DNA. The sample data list roughly 450,000 distinct CDR3 sequences. Sequencing was done on a sample of blood T cells: a sorted CD56 or NKG2C T cell subset, CD4+ or CD8+ T cells, or bulk PBMC T cells (not recorded which). Source of these receptors: a woman in her 50s in good health. CDR3s include the opening cysteine and the closing phenylalanine or tryptophan.

v_call	j_call	cdr3_aa
TRBV4-1	TRBJ2-7	CASSHLGRSGEQYF
TRBV6-5	TRBJ1-1	CASSYQRGATEAFF
TRBV9	TRBJ2-7	CASSVGGSYEQYF
TRBV12-3/TRBV12-4	TRBJ1-5	CASSPGQVDQPQHF
TRBV5-1	TRBJ2-1	CASLREGGDNQQFF
TRBV12-3/TRBV12-4	TRBJ1-6	CASSLSTVEPLHF
TRBV14	TRBJ2-7	CASSLLTFAEQYF
TRBV20-1	TRBJ2-7	CSARDQGSVVQYF
TRBV9	TRBJ2-7	CASSASGDGSPQYF
TRBV19	TRBJ2-5	CASSTGGRLQETQYF
TRBV6-6	TRBJ2-1	CASSSGGVNEQFF
TRBV29-1	TRBJ1-4	CSVSLTGSTNEKLFF
TRBV5-1	TRBJ2-7	CASSPGTAFIYEQYF
TRBV28	TRBJ2-5	CASSSRDRGPQETQYF
TRBV5-1	TRBJ2-7	CASSYRTGAYEQYF
TRBV29-1	TRBJ1-1	CSATTVLGDTEAFF
TRBV7-2	TRBJ1-1	CASSLFLGASTEAFF
TRBV29-1	TRBJ2-2	CSVHGQGAGTGELFF
TRBV7-9	TRBJ1-2	CASSLEWGGFGYGYTF
TRBV19	TRBJ2-2	CAVTGSQTGELFF
TRBV6-1	TRBJ2-3	CASSYTSRGTDTQYF
TRBV6-1	TRBJ2-7	CASIHEAGTLYEQYF
TRBV6-5	TRBJ1-6	CASSPTGSPVLSPLHF
TRBV5-1	TRBJ2-1	CASSPASGQTNNEQFF
TRBV5-1	TRBJ1-1	CASIGAPNTEAFF
TRBV7-9	TRBJ1-4	CASSFGRGTTTNEKLFF
TRBV5-1	TRBJ2-3	CASSYLGLAGGVATDTQYF
TRBV7-9	TRBJ2-1	CASGHSAENNEQFF
TRBV29-1	TRBJ2-3	CSATGVAGQHTDTQYF
TRBV9	TRBJ2-1	CASSVGADEQFF
TRBV20-1	TRBJ2-1	CSASRRLANEQFF
TRBV5-1	TRBJ2-1	CASRSAPGLAEYNEQFF
TRBV5-1	TRBJ2-7	CASSGSLADEQYF
TRBV6-5	TRBJ2-5	CASRRYGVGAQYF
TRBV6-1	TRBJ2-5	CASRSKQAQETQYF
TRBV14	TRBJ2-3	CASSQVEYFSDTQYF
TRBV7-8	TRBJ1-1	CASRTPGPNTEAFF
TRBV12-5	TRBJ2-7	CASGFGLAGYEQYF